Each of the 9 T cell receptor beta chains below was sequenced from the same sample in a study of T cells after yellow fever vaccination. TCRdb fed the 5' RACE reads into MiXCR, producing one record per CDR3 protein. The sample has about 45,000 distinct CDR3 sequences; 6.8% are singletons. The specimen was CD8+ T cells not binding an NS4B(214-222) dextramer, sorted from PBMCs, collected 45 days after the yellow fever booster vaccination. These TCRs come from a man aged 25-45 years who received the YFV17D yellow fever vaccine.

This chain links TRBV9 with TRBJ1-5; 10 nucleotides agree with TRBD1. CDR3 length equals 16 residues. V lost 4 bases, J lost 6 bases, and 10 bases stayed unmatched. Germline CDR1 SGDLS, CDR2 YYNGEE. This CDR3 is CASSPGGQGMAQPQHF. DNA of the CDR3: TGTGCCAGCAGCCCAGGGGGACAGGGGATGGCTCAGCCCCAGCATTTT.

This clonotype was observed many times. The V and J genes are TRBV6-2 or TRBV6-3 and TRBJ2-7; D might be TRBD1 or TRBD2, each matching 5 bases. V lost 6 bases and J lost 3, with 15 bases in between. CDR3 size: 14 residues. From germline, CDR1 is MNHEY and CDR2 SVGEGT. CDR3 coding DNA: TGTGCCAGCAGAACTTGGACGGGGCTCTACGAGCAGTACTTC. Translated, it gives CASRTWTGLYEQYF.

This clonotype has at least ten counts. The chain combines TRBV4-3 with TRBJ2-1; TRBD2 matches 10 bases. The CDR3 loop spans 18 amino acids. CDR1 and CDR2 from the germline V gene are LGHNA and YSLEER. The V gene end was trimmed by 3 bases and the J gene end by 7 bases; junction bases not matched to a gene: 15. CDR3 residues: CASSHNTLPSGSWNEQFF. The DNA of the CDR3 is TGCGCCAGCAGCCACAACACACTTCCTAGCGGGAGCTGGAATGAGCAGTTCTTC.

This clonotype was found many times. The rearrangement links TRBV29-1 to TRBJ2-1; D assignment may be TRBD1 or TRBD2 (6 bases each). Per the germline V gene, CDR1 is SQVTM and CDR2 is ANQGSEA. V lost 3 bases to trimming and J lost 9 bases, with 18 bases between them. This CDR3 is built from 14 residues. The CDR3 is CSVDLPPGGFEQFF. In DNA form, the CDR3 reads TGCAGCGTTGACCTACCCCCCGGGGGCTTTGAGCAGTTCTTC.

This clonotype was seen just once. The genes are TRBV5-7 and TRBJ2-5; D possibly corresponds to TRBD2 (5 bases). TRBV5-7 is an ORF; its function is uncertain. The CDR3 spans 13 residues. Trimming removed 7 bases at V and 4 bases at J, with 14 bases between. CDR3 loop: CASGPGFPETQYF. For the CDR3, the DNA is TGTGCCAGCGGCCCGGGGTTCCCAGAGACCCAGTACTTC.

This clonotype was recorded at least ten times. The chain carries TRBV7-9 and TRBJ2-3; 7 bases line up with TRBD2. The CDR3 sequence is 17 residues long. Trimming removed 1 base from V and 5 bases from J; junction bases left unmatched: 12. In germline, CDR1 is SEHNR, CDR2 FQNEAQ (reference sequence). CDR3 bases: TGTGCCAGCAGCTTAGGCACCCGCGGGAGTCCCCGAGATACGCAGTATTTT. This gives the protein CASSLGTRGSPRDTQYF.

This clonotype occurred many times. This chain joins TRBV25-1 and TRBJ2-7; 9 nucleotides line up with TRBD1. Germline values: CDR1 MGHDK, CDR2 SYGVNS. The CDR3 extends over 14 amino acids. V dropped 4 bases and J dropped 6; count of bases not matched to a gene: 7. The DNA of the CDR3 is TGTGCCAGCAGTGGACAGGGGGGTTATGTCGAGCAGTACTTC. Protein sequence: CASSGQGGYVEQYF.

This clonotype was seen ten or more times. The chain recombines TRBV7-2 with TRBJ2-3, with 7 bases matching TRBD2. The CDR3 consists of 15 residues. Germline V gene sequence: CDR1 SGHTA, CDR2 FQGNSA. J gave up 1 base and V 5 bases, and 6 bases lay outside the gene matches. CDR3 amino acids: CASSPVAGGTDTQYF. The CDR3 DNA is TGTGCCAGCAGCCCAGTCGCGGGGGGCACAGATACGCAGTATTTT.

In regard to this clonotype: A much larger clone differs from this one at a single base, so this may be a read error. The rearrangement links TRBV6-2 or TRBV6-3 to TRBJ2-7, with 11 bases aligning to TRBD2. The CDR3 length is 14 residues. CDR1 and CDR2 (germline): MNHEY, SVGEGT. Trimming at V came to 6 bases and at J to 7 bases, leaving 8 bases not matched to a gene. CDR3 loop: CASSKVLAGVEQYF. In DNA, the CDR3 is TGTGCCAGCAGCAAGGTACTAGCGGGAGTTGAGCAGTACTTC.